This entry lists 22 T cell receptor beta chains sequenced from one sample in a study of radiotherapy plus CTLA-4 blockade in lung cancer. The protocol was immunoSEQ multiplex PCR, while the TCRdb copy is restricted to in-frame clones and leaves out a portion. The data contain 56,000 or so clones, around four fifths of them singletons. The material sequenced was peripheral blood, taken from a patient treated with radiotherapy plus ipilimumab. These receptors originate from a human donor with non-small cell lung cancer who had a partial response to radiotherapy plus ipilimumab.

The rearrangement joins TRBV4-1 to TRBJ2-2; 8 bases are a match to TRBD1. V gave up 5 bases and J gave up 6 bases; unmatched junction bases: 8. In germline, CDR1 is MGHRA, CDR2 YSYEKL. The CDR3 extends over 15 amino acids. CDR3 coding DNA: TGCGCCAGCAGCATCCAGACAGGGGTGTCCGGGGAGCTGTTTTTT. It translates to CASSIQTGVSGELFF.

This clone turned up a few times. The chain uses TRBV6-5 and TRBJ1-2, with TRBD1 matching over 7 bases. V trimming: 6 bases; J trimming: 4 bases; junction bases outside the gene matches: 8. Germline V CDR1 and CDR2: MNHEY, SVGAGI. CDR3 length equals 14 residues. CDR3 amino acids: CASREGARGYGYTF. For the CDR3, the DNA is TGTGCCAGCAGAGAGGGGGCGCGAGGCTATGGCTACACCTTC.

The V gene is TRBV6-1, the J gene TRBJ2-3; TRBD2 aligns across 7 bases. There are 13 residues in the CDR3. V was clipped by 10 bases and J by 0 bases; unmatched bases: 4. CDR1 and CDR2 from the germline V gene are MNHNS and SASEGT. The CDR3 sequence is CATSGMSTDTQYF. The CDR3 nucleotides read TGTGCCACCAGCGGGATGAGCACAGATACGCAGTATTTT.

In this sample, this clone turned up a few times. The rearrangement links TRBV28 to TRBJ1-2, with D uncertain. V shed 5 bases and J shed 7 bases, with 8 bases lying between them. The V gene's germline CDR1 is MDHEN and CDR2 SYDVKM. The CDR3 runs to 11 residues. The CDR3 loop is CASSRHTGYTF. The CDR3 nucleotides are TGTGCCAGCAGTCGACATACTGGCTACACCTTC.

The chain recombines TRBV18 with TRBJ1-1; weak D call: TRBD1 (6 bases). The CDR3 sequence is 11 residues long. Germline CDR1 and CDR2: KGHSH and LQKENI. The ends were cut back, 6 bases at V and 8 bases at J, with 10 bases in the middle. The CDR3 sequence: CASSPDREAFF. The CDR3 DNA follows: TGTGCCAGCTCCCCCGACAGGGAAGCTTTCTTT.

The V and J genes are TRBV27 and TRBJ2-3, with a possible D match to TRBD2 (5 bases). The germline V gene has CDR1 MNHEY and CDR2 SMNVEV (reference sequence). The CDR3 length is 15 residues. V dropped 7 bases and J dropped 0 bases, with 14 bases sitting between them. The CDR3 nucleotides read TGTGCCAGCACCAGTTTAGCGAGTAGCACAGATACGCAGTATTTT. Translated, it gives CASTSLASSTDTQYF.

This chain uses TRBV2 with TRBJ2-7, with a tentative D call TRBD1 (6 bases). Germline loops: CDR1 SNHLY, CDR2 FYNNEI. V lost 7 bases and J 6 bases, leaving 13 bases between the germline ends. The CDR3 is 12 residues long. The CDR3, as DNA: TGTGCCAGCAACCTCCGCAGGGGCGAGCAGTACTTC. Residues: CASNLRRGEQYF.

The V and J genes are TRBV29-1 and TRBJ1-1; the D gene is possibly TRBD1 (5 bases). The germline CDR1 and CDR2 sequences are SQVTM and ANQGSEA. Trimming stripped 6 bases from V and 0 bases from J, with 11 bases between. The CDR3 totals 13 residues. The CDR3 DNA is TGCAGCGTGGGGGGGGGAATGAACACTGAAGCTTTCTTT. It yields the protein CSVGGGMNTEAFF. Filled out from reference TRBV29-1 and TRBJ1-1, the complete variable domain reads SAVISQKPSRDICQRGTSLTIQCQVDSQVTMMFWYRQQPGQSLTLIATANQGSEATYESGFVIDKFPISRPNLTFSTLTVSNMSPEDSSIYLCSVGGGMNTEAFFGQGTRLTVV.

The chain couples TRBV5-1 to TRBJ2-7, with a possible D match to TRBD2 (7 bases). Per the germline V gene, CDR1 is SGHRS and CDR2 is YFSETQ. The V and J ends lost 4 bases and 3 bases respectively, with 14 bases between them. The CDR3 spans 14 residues. CDR3 region: CASSEAGQIYEQYF. The CDR3 DNA follows: TGCGCCAGCAGCGAAGCGGGACAAATCTACGAGCAGTACTTC.

The V and J genes are TRBV19 and TRBJ1-5, with TRBD1 as a possible D gene (5 bases). Germline lookup yields CDR1 LNHDA and CDR2 SQIVND (reference sequence). There are 13 residues in the CDR3. Trimming took 6 bases from V and 5 from J, leaving 11 bases between them. The CDR3 DNA follows: TGTGCCAGTAGGGCGATAGGGGATCAGCCCCAGCATTTT. Translation gives CASRAIGDQPQHF.

The chain uses TRBV28 and TRBJ1-6, with D possibly TRBD1 on 5 matching bases. This CDR3 has 13 residues. V lost 7 bases, J lost 8 bases, and 12 bases lay in between. The germline CDR1 and CDR2 sequences are MDHEN and SYDVKM. The CDR3 is CASIPGADSPLHF. CDR3 in DNA: TGTGCCAGCATCCCTGGGGCAGATTCACCCCTCCACTTT.

This clone is a singleton in its sample. The chain recombines TRBV9 with TRBJ2-7, with TRBD2 matching over 7 bases. The germline gives CDR1 SGDLS, CDR2 YYNGEE. J lost 4 bases, V lost 0 bases, and 7 bases had no gene match. This CDR3 is built from 15 residues. The CDR3 sequence is CASSVGDGRIYEQYF. The CDR3 region has the DNA TGTGCCAGCAGCGTAGGGGACGGGAGGATTTACGAGCAGTACTTC.

This chain connects TRBV27 to TRBJ1-2; D is perhaps TRBD1 (6 bases). CDR3 length equals 16 residues. Between the trimmed V and J ends, which lost 4 bases and 4 bases, there was a span of 19 bases. Germline V lookup: CDR1 MNHEY, CDR2 SMNVEV (reference sequence). The CDR3 is CASSSRDTLLFYGYTF. The CDR3 region has the DNA TGTGCCAGCAGTTCCCGGGACACCCTATTGTTCTATGGCTACACCTTC.

This chain links TRBV11-3 with TRBJ2-1; 14 nucleotides match TRBD2. The germline V gene encodes CDR1 SGHNT and CDR2 YENEEA. J lost 7 bases, V lost 6 bases, and 5 bases had no gene match. The CDR3 is made up of 15 amino acids. The CDR3 reads CASSRLAGGLNEQFF. The CDR3 DNA reads as TGTGCCAGCAGTCGACTAGCGGGGGGGCTGAATGAGCAGTTCTTC.

This chain uses TRBV28 with TRBJ2-2, with D perhaps matching TRBD1 (5 bases). Germline V gene sequence: CDR1 MDHEN, CDR2 SYDVKM. V lost 2 bases, J lost 6 bases, and 13 bases lay in between. This CDR3 is built from 15 residues. CDR3 residues: CASSLVQGGAGELFF. For the CDR3, the DNA is TGTGCCAGCAGTTTAGTTCAGGGTGGGGCCGGGGAGCTGTTTTTT.

The CDR3 DNA reads TGTGCCAGCAGTGATCCGGGGTACAATCAGCCCCAGCATTTT. This sequence encodes CASSDPGYNQPQHF. V gene TRBV2 combines with J gene TRBJ1-5; D unclear. This CDR3 has 14 residues. CDR1 is SNHLY and CDR2 is FYNNEI in the germline V gene. The V end was cut by 3 bases, the J end by 3 bases, with 9 bases between.

This clone has just one count. The chain employs TRBV7-8 and TRBJ2-7; tentative D call: TRBD1 (5 bases). Trimming left V 1 base short and J 2 bases short, with 9 bases between. The germline V gene has CDR1 SGHVS and CDR2 FQNEAQ. The CDR3 is 14 amino acids. The CDR3 region has the DNA TGTGCCAGCAGCTTAGAGGGGCCTACCTACGAGCAGTACTTC. Translation gives CASSLEGPTYEQYF.

The V and J genes are TRBV7-9 and TRBJ1-4; TRBD1 matches 10 bases. The germline V gene has CDR1 SEHNR and CDR2 FQNEAQ (reference sequence). With V trimmed by 5 bases and J by 7 bases, 7 bases remained unmatched. This CDR3 comprises 15 residues. The CDR3 region is CASSPGQGVREKLFF. In nucleotides, the CDR3 is TGTGCCAGCAGCCCCGGACAGGGGGTCCGTGAAAAACTGTTTTTT.

V usage is TRBV27 and J usage is TRBJ2-2, with D possibly matching TRBD1 (5 bases). The CDR3 has 17 residues. The germline V gene has CDR1 MNHEY and CDR2 SMNVEV (reference sequence). The V end lost 3 bases, the J end lost 4 bases, and 18 bases lay between the germline ends. The CDR3 loop is CASSFRLQGGGTGELFF. CDR3 nucleotide sequence: TGTGCCAGCAGTTTCCGACTTCAGGGCGGCGGCACCGGGGAGCTGTTTTTT.

This clone was counted a few times. The V call is TRBV14, the J call TRBJ1-1; possibly TRBD1 for D (6 bases). V lost 0 bases to trimming and J lost 7 bases, with 24 bases between them. Per the germline V gene, CDR1 is SGHDN and CDR2 is FVKESK. The CDR3 contains 18 residues. CDR3 in DNA: TGTGCCAGCAGCCAAGATTCAAGGGGGGGTAGGAAACCACTTGAAGCTTTCTTT. Translated: CASSQDSRGGRKPLEAFF.

The chain joins TRBV9 to TRBJ2-7, with 8 bases that match TRBD2. The V gene's germline CDR1 is SGDLS and CDR2 YYNGEE. V dropped 0 bases and J dropped 2; count of bases not matched to a gene: 4. CDR3 length equals 15 residues. In nucleotides, the CDR3 is TGTGCCAGCAGCGTAGCCGGGACTAGGACCTACGAGCAGTACTTC. Its translation is CASSVAGTRTYEQYF.

The V call is TRBV6-6, the J call TRBJ1-1; a weak D match, TRBD1 (5 bases). The V end lost 10 bases, the J end lost 1 base, and 10 bases lay between the germline ends. The CDR3 contains 12 residues. Per the germline V gene, CDR1 is MNHNY and CDR2 is SVGAGI (reference sequence). CDR3 nucleotide sequence: TGTGCCACGCGGGGCGGGAACACTGAAGCTTTCTTT. Translated, it gives CATRGGNTEAFF.